This T cell receptor beta chain was recovered during a study of circulating and synovial CD4+ cells in juvenile arthritis. With 2 bases removed from V and 2 bases from J, the gap between germline ends came to 26 bases. Per germline, CDR1 SGHRS and CDR2 YFSETQ. The CDR3 totals 19 residues. TCRdb's copy holds only in-frame clones and misses some; the assay was immunoSEQ multiplex PCR. The profile shows over 30,000 clones, over 85% of them singletons. This chain links TRBV5-1 with TRBJ2-7; a weak D match, TRBD1 (6 bases). The clonotype was recovered from a human donor with juvenile idiopathic arthritis. The sequenced sample was CD4+ T cells from blood. The chain's CDR3 is CASSLRTVGRGAEPYEQYF. The CDR3 DNA sequence: TGCGCCAGCAGCTTAAGGACAGTGGGAAGGGGTGCGGAGCCCTACGAGCAGTACTTC.